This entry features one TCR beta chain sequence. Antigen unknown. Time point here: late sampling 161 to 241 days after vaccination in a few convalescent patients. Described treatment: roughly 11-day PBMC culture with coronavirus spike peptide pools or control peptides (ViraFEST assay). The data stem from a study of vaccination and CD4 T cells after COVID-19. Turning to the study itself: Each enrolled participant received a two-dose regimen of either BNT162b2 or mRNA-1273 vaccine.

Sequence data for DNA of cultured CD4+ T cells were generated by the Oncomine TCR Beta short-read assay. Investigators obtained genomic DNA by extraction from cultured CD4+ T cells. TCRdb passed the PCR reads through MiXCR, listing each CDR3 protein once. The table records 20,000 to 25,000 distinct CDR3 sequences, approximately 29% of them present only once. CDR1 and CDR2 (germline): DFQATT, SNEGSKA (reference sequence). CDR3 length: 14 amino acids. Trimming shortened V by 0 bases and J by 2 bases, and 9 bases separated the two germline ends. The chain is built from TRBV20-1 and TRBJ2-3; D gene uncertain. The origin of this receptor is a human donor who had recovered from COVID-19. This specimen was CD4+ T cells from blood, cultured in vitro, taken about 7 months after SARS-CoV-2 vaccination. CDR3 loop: CSARDGRTTDTQYF. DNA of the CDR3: TGCAGTGCTAGAGATGGAAGAACCACAGATACGCAGTATTTT.